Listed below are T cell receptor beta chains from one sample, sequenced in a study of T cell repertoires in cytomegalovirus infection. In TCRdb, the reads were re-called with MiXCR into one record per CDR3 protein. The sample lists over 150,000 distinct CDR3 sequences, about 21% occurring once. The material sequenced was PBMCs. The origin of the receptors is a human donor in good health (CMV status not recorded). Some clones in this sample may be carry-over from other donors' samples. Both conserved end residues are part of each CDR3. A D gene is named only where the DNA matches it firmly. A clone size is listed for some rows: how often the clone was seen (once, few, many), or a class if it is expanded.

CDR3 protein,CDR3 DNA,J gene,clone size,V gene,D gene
CASSFLASGTYEQYF,TGTGCCAGCAGCTTCCTCGCTAGCGGGACCTACGAGCAGTACTTC,TRBJ2-7,few,TRBV11-3,TRBD2
CASSRTYEQYF,TGTGCCAGCAGCCGGACCTACGAGCAGTACTTC,TRBJ2-7,many,TRBV28,NA
CASSKSGRMNTGELFF,TGTGCCAGCAGCAAGAGCGGGAGGATGAACACCGGGGAGCTGTTTTTT,TRBJ2-2,NA,TRBV5-4,TRBD2
CASSLIRQETQYF,TGTGCCAGCAGCTTAATTAGACAAGAGACCCAGTACTTC,TRBJ2-5,NA,TRBV7-3,NA
CSASERGNSPLHF,TGCAGTGCTAGTGAAAGGGGCAATTCACCCCTCCACTTT,TRBJ1-6,few,TRBV20-1,NA
CASSPDRVNSPLHF,TGTGCCAGCAGCCCGGACAGGGTAAATTCACCCCTCCACTTT,TRBJ1-6,NA,TRBV7-9,TRBD1
CASSLLAAGAPGELFF,TGTGCCAGCAGCCTCCTGGCGGCGGGGGCGCCCGGGGAGCTGTTTTTT,TRBJ2-2,NA,TRBV14,NA
CSAGTGHEQYF,TGCAGTGCGGGGACGGGCCACGAGCAGTACTTC,TRBJ2-7,once,TRBV20-1,NA
CASTTLFGPLRRDRGSYEQYF,TGTGCCAGTACTACGCTTTTTGGACCGCTCCGAAGGGACAGGGGGAGCTACGAGCAGTACTTC,TRBJ2-7,NA,TRBV19,TRBD1
CAGTRDSGNTEAFF,TGTGCCGGCACTCGGGACAGTGGGAACACTGAAGCTTTCTTT,TRBJ1-1,few,TRBV6-1,TRBD1
CASSGAGTFRGYTF,TGTGCCAGCAGCGGAGCCGGGACCTTCAGGGGCTACACCTTC,TRBJ1-2,few,TRBV9,NA
CASSPVREGFNQPQHF,TGTGCCAGCAGTCCGGTCCGAGAAGGGTTTAATCAGCCCCAGCATTTT,TRBJ1-5,few,TRBV12-3/TRBV12-4,NA